These 14 T cell receptor beta chains came from one sample sequenced in a study of T cell repertoires in cytomegalovirus infection (dated by TCRdb to between 2018 and 2021). The sample's treatment or condition label, decoded: in vitro stimulation with specific CMV peptide epitopes to enrich CMV-specific T cells. Sequencing took place on an Illumina HiSeq 1500. In TCRdb, the public reads were trimmed at Q25 with fastp and aligned with MiXCR, with productive beta chains retained. Each CDR3 protein gets just one entry, which takes the most common genes and DNA from the rows behind it. This sample lists under 40,000 distinct CDR3 sequences; approximately 52% were detected once. In total, the top ten clones hold 90% of the sample. These receptors have no identified antigens. The material sequenced was CD8+ T cells from cultured PBMCs, taken from culture after CMV antigen stimulation. Receptors were obtained from a human donor in good health (CMV status not recorded). Some clones in this sample may be carry-over from other donors' samples.

This clonotype was counted only a few times. This sequence joins TRBV7-2 and TRBJ2-1, with 8 bases matching TRBD2. J gave up 3 bases and V 4 bases, and 11 bases lay outside the gene matches. The CDR3 sequence is 17 residues long. CDR1 and CDR2 (germline): SGHTA, FQGNSA. CDR3 region: CASSSAWVREDYNEQFF. As DNA, the CDR3 is TGTGCCAGCAGCTCCGCCTGGGTGCGGGAGGACTACAATGAGCAGTTCTTC. Full variable domain (outside the CDR3, taken from reference TRBV7-2 and TRBJ2-1): GAGVSQSPSNKVTEKGKDVELRCDPISGHTALYWYRQSLGQGLEFLIYFQGNSAPDKSGLPSDRFSAERTGGSVSTLTIQRTQQEDSAVYLCASSSAWVREDYNEQFFGPGTRLTVL.

The rearrangement joins TRBV27 to TRBJ2-1; TRBD2 might be the D (6 bases). Germline loops: CDR1 MNHEY, CDR2 SMNVEV (reference sequence). The V end lost 1 base, the J end lost 0 bases, and 22 bases lay between the germline ends. The CDR3 extends over 20 amino acids. The CDR3 is CASSLFPPVGGPSSYNEQFF. The CDR3 nucleotides read TGTGCCAGCAGTTTATTCCCCCCGGTCGGGGGACCGAGCTCCTACAATGAGCAGTTCTTC.

The CDR3 region is CASSLRGRGYTGELFF. The CDR3 DNA follows: TGTGCCAGCAGCCTAAGGGGCAGGGGGTACACCGGGGAGCTGTTTTTT. This chain joins TRBV7-8 and TRBJ2-2, with 7 positions matching TRBD1. V trimming: 5 bases; J trimming: 3 bases; junction bases outside the gene matches: 9. Germline CDR1 reads SGHVS; CDR2 reads FQNEAQ. The CDR3 is 16 residues long.

The chain carries TRBV7-2 and TRBJ2-5, with 13 bases lining up with TRBD2. Trimming removed 5 bases from V and 6 bases from J; junction bases left unmatched: 6. CDR1 and CDR2 (germline): SGHTA, FQGNSA. CDR3 length equals 15 residues. Written as DNA, the CDR3 is TGTGCCAGCAGCACTAGCGGGGGGGCCGGACAGACCCAGTACTTC. Translation: CASSTSGGAGQTQYF. Based on the CDR3 plus reference TRBV7-2 and TRBJ2-5, the full variable domain is GAGVSQSPSNKVTEKGKDVELRCDPISGHTALYWYRQSLGQGLEFLIYFQGNSAPDKSGLPSDRFSAERTGGSVSTLTIQRTQQEDSAVYLCASSTSGGAGQTQYFGPGTRLLVL.

The genes are TRBV12-3 or TRBV12-4 and TRBJ1-1; D may be TRBD1 (5 bases). CDR3 length equals 14 residues. Between the trimmed V and J ends, which lost 0 bases and 7 bases, there was a span of 12 bases. The CDR3 protein is CASSLAGGIFEAFF. The CDR3 nucleotides read TGTGCCAGCAGTTTAGCGGGGGGGATATTTGAAGCTTTCTTT.

The CDR3 DNA sequence: TGTGCCAGCGGACAGATCGGGACCGGGCAATTCTACGAGCAGTACTTC. It specifies CASGQIGTGQFYEQYF. J is TRBJ2-7 and V is TRBV28, with a weak D call TRBD1 (6 bases). Germline loops: CDR1 MDHEN, CDR2 SYDVKM. The V end lost 8 bases, the J end lost 3 bases, and 23 bases lay between the germline ends. This CDR3 contains 16 residues.

The DNA of the CDR3 is TGTGCCAGCAGTTTTACCCACGAGCAGTACTTC. It codes for CASSFTHEQYF. V usage is TRBV12-3 or TRBV12-4 and J usage is TRBJ2-7; D unresolved. V was clipped by 3 bases and J by 5 bases, with 5 bases between them. The CDR3 contains 11 residues.

This sequence joins TRBV30 and TRBJ2-1; D perhaps matches TRBD2 (5 bases). The germline gives CDR1 GTSNPN, CDR2 SVGIG (reference sequence). The CDR3 totals 16 residues. The ends were cut back, 6 bases at V and 2 bases at J, with 20 bases in the middle. The CDR3 reads CACSKDFFSTYNEQFF. The CDR3 coding sequence is TGTGCCTGCAGCAAGGACTTTTTTTCCACCTACAATGAGCAGTTCTTC.

This chain connects TRBV27 to TRBJ2-7, with D unclear. This CDR3 spans 14 amino acids. V was shortened by 2 bases and J by 1 base, with 9 bases between the two germline ends. The V gene's germline CDR1 is MNHEY and CDR2 SMNVEV (reference sequence). DNA for the CDR3: TGTGCCAGCAGTTTAGCCAAGGGATCCTACGAGCAGTACTTC. Residues: CASSLAKGSYEQYF.

V usage is TRBV2 and J usage is TRBJ2-1; 9 bases agree with TRBD2. Germline V lookup: CDR1 SNHLY, CDR2 FYNNEI. Losses at the gene ends were 9 bases for V and 7 bases for J; bases not matched to a gene: 7. The CDR3 extends over 13 amino acids. CDR3 in DNA: TGTGCCAGGCCTGGCGGGAGGGGGAATGAGCAGTTCTTC. Its protein product is CARPGGRGNEQFF.

This clonotype is medium-sized. The chain recombines TRBV7-6 with TRBJ2-5, with D hard to call. Germline CDR1 SGHVS, CDR2 FNYEAQ. V was trimmed by 4 bases and J by 5 bases, leaving 14 bases between them. This CDR3 is built from 14 residues. The CDR3 DNA is TGTGCCAGCAGCTCCCGGAATCCCCGGGAGACCCAGTACTTC. Its protein is CASSSRNPRETQYF.

This clonotype occurred a few times. The chain combines TRBV2 with TRBJ2-7; TRBD1 agrees at 7 bases. CDR1 and CDR2 (germline): SNHLY, FYNNEI. J gave up 3 bases and V 7 bases, and 6 bases lay outside the gene matches. The CDR3 totals 13 residues. The CDR3 protein is CASTDRRSYEQYF. CDR3 DNA: TGTGCCAGCACGGACAGGCGAAGCTACGAGCAGTACTTC.

This clonotype showed up many times. J is TRBJ2-1 and V is TRBV28; 14 nucleotides align to TRBD2. From germline, CDR1 is MDHEN and CDR2 SYDVKM. V dropped 7 bases and J dropped 7; count of bases not matched to a gene: 6. This CDR3 is built from 15 residues. In DNA form, the CDR3 reads TGTGCCAGCACCCTCGGGACTAGCGGGAGAAATGAGCAGTTCTTC. It is translated as CASTLGTSGRNEQFF.

In its sample, this clonotype was seen once. The chain recombines TRBV6-1 with TRBJ1-2; TRBD1 aligns across 10 bases. The junction had 6 bases not matched to a gene; V was cut back by 9 bases and J by 2 bases. Germline V lookup: CDR1 MNHNS, CDR2 SASEGT. The CDR3 covers 14 residues. The CDR3 is CARGGTGENYGYTF. DNA of the CDR3: TGTGCCAGAGGAGGGACAGGGGAAAACTATGGCTACACCTTC.